This record looks at one T cell receptor (beta chain) sequence and its context. The antigen is unknown. The CDR3 consists of 14 residues. Germline values: CDR1 MDHEN, CDR2 SYDVKM. V lost 3 bases and J 5 bases, leaving 13 bases between the germline ends. Sequenced by immunoSEQ multiplex PCR; TCRdb stores in-frame clones only, minus some. In the table there are about 1.5 million clones, 95% to 99% of which are singletons. This entry is derived from a study of shared clonotypes between healthy human individuals. Overall study results and limits: Generally, estimated richness proved larger in naive subsets than it did in memory subsets. Lower generation probabilities were found for non-shared clonotypes than for those shared by all four donors.

Partitioning of CD4+ cells yielded a CD45RA+ naive subset and a CD45RA-negative memory subset. The TCR comes from a man aged 25-45 years in good health. J is TRBJ1-2 and V is TRBV28; tentative D call: TRBD1 (5 bases). Material for sequencing was naive CD4+ T cells sorted from blood. Subset reported: CD45RA+ positively selected. The CDR3 coding sequence is TGTGCCAGCAGTTTGGCAGCGGGGGGGTATGGCTACACCTTC. This gives the protein CASSLAAGGYGYTF.